This T cell receptor beta chain is drawn from a study of PD-1 blockade in classical Hodgkin lymphoma. Every patient had relapsed following autologous stem cell transplantation, and cohorts differed in brentuximab vedotin exposure. Under best response, outcomes were complete response, partial response or progressive disease. V lost 4 bases and J 7 bases, leaving 8 bases between the germline ends. CDR1 and CDR2 (germline): MNHEY, SVGAGI. This CDR3 spans 13 amino acids. Data came from immunoSEQ multiplex PCR; TCRdb stores just in-frame clones and leaves some out. The table records about 98,000 clones, around 90% of them present only once. This clone was counted a single time.

This specimen was peripheral blood mononuclear cells (PBMCs), taken at baseline. V is TRBV6-5 and J is TRBJ1-6, with a tentative D call TRBD1 (5 bases). This clonotype was obtained from a human donor with classical Hodgkin lymphoma. In nucleotides, the CDR3 is TGTGCCAGCAGTTTCAGGGAGAATTCACCCCTCCACTTT. This sequence encodes CASSFRENSPLHF.